This T cell receptor (beta chain) was captured in a study of CD8+ T cells in alopecia areata. Study observations and caveats: Clonality was higher in lesional than normal scalp, especially in alopecia totalis/universalis.

PBMCs yielded sorted CD4+ and CD8+ T cells. The CDR3 runs 16 residues. CDR1 is SGHTA and CDR2 is FQGNSA in the germline V gene. V dropped 1 base and J dropped 7; count of bases not matched to a gene: 9. Notes on this clone: Its target is unknown.

Once RNA had been extracted, it was reverse transcribed into cDNA to act as the sequencing template. Repertoires were generated with immunoSEQ multiplex PCR, while TCRdb's copy carries only in-frame clones and drops some. The sample holds 100,000 to 150,000 clones, 30% to 40% seen once. The sequencing sample was made of CD4+ T cells sorted from blood. The chain combines TRBV7-2 with TRBJ2-1; 8 nucleotides line up with TRBD1. This clonotype was obtained from a human donor with alopecia areata. CDR3 in amino acids: CASSLEQGAFRNEQFF. CDR3 coding DNA: TGTGCCAGCAGCTTAGAGCAGGGGGCTTTTCGGAATGAGCAGTTCTTC.